Given below is one T cell receptor beta chain in context. The antigen is not known. The sample is drawn from a study of T cell responses to AZD1222 COVID-19 vaccine. Pooled samples include second doses given at about 4 or 12 weeks. Repertoires were generated with immunoSEQ multiplex PCR, while TCRdb's copy carries only in-frame clones and drops some. The data show tens of thousands of clones, nearly 90% seen once. Germline V gene lookup returns CDR1 MNHEY and CDR2 SVGAGI. This CDR3 has 13 residues. After removal of 9 bases from V and 4 bases from J, the junction contained 8 bases not matched to a gene. Study conclusions and caveats: Spike-specific TCR breadth rose after two AZD1222 doses, and depth rose as well. Repertoires were sampled only after the peak T cell response. Clonal diversity was possibly underestimated, and the donors were mostly white British, with more females.

This material consisted of peripheral blood, taken 28 days after the second AZD1222 dose. V gene TRBV6-5 combines with J gene TRBJ1-2, with 7 bases lining up with TRBD1. The TCR comes from an adult who received the AZD1222 COVID-19 vaccine. CDR3 in DNA: TGTGCCAGTCCGGGACAGAGCGTCTATGGCTACACCTTC. Its protein is CASPGQSVYGYTF.